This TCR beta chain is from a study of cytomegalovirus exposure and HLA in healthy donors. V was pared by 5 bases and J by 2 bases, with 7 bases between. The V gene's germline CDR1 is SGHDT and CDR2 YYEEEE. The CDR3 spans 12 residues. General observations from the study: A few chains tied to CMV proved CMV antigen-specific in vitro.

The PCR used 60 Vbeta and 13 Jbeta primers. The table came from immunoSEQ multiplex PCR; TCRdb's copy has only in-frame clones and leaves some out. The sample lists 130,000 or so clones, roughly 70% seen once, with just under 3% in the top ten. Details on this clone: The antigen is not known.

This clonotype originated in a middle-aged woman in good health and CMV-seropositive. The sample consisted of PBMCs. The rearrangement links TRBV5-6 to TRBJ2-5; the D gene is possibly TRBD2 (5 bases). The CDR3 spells CASSPGQETQYF. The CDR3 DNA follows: TGTGCCAGCAGTCCGGGGCAAGAGACCCAGTACTTC.